This T cell receptor (beta chain) came from a study of T-cell reconstitution after alpha-beta-depleted transplantation in children. V dropped 2 bases and J dropped 6; count of bases not matched to a gene: 4. The CDR3 runs 15 residues. This clonotype was detected many times. Unique molecular identifiers were built into the TCRbeta library. TCRdb recomputed calls from the PCR reads with MiXCR, one row per CDR3 protein. The table has approximately 200,000 distinct CDR3 sequences, about 15% seen once. The chain recombines TRBV12-3 or TRBV12-4 with TRBJ2-1; TRBD2 matches 10 bases. Sequencing used PBMCs from the stem cell graft donor, obtained from the stem cell graft. The sequence derives from a human donor who donated a stem cell graft to a child with acute lymphoblastic leukemia. CDR3 bases: TGTGCCAGCAGTTTAAGAGCGGGAGGGCCCAATGAGCAGTTCTTC. It encodes CASSLRAGGPNEQFF.